These T cell receptor beta chains were read from a single sample in a study of control samples from healthy donors and cancer patients. The protocol was immunoSEQ multiplex PCR, while the TCRdb copy is restricted to in-frame clones and leaves out a portion. The sample yields some 74,000 clones, about 94% seen once. Sequenced: blood. All receptors derive from a young woman in good health. CDR3s include the opening cysteine and the closing phenylalanine or tryptophan. The D gene is left open where the match is weak. Only part of the rows carry a size: once, few, many, or a class if the clone is expanded.

NA,TRBJ1-2,TRBV7-2,NA,TGTGCCAGCAGCTCGGGACCTTACGCTGGTGGCTACACCTTC,CASSSGPYAGGYTF
NA,TRBJ2-3,TRBV10-3,NA,TGTGCCATCAGTGGCCAGACTACCACAGATACGCAGTATTTT,CAISGQTTTDTQYF
NA,TRBJ1-6,TRBV3-1/TRBV3-2,TRBD1,TGTGCCAGCAGCCAATCGGACAGGGATTGGGGACCCCTCCACTTT,CASSQSDRDWGPLHF
NA,TRBJ2-7,TRBV6-4,NA,TGTGCCAGCAGTGCCGGACCAGATGGCAGAAAGTACTTC,CASSAGPDGRKYF
NA,TRBJ1-5,TRBV7-2,NA,TGTGCCAGCAGCTTAGGGAGAGAGCAGCCCCAGCATTTT,CASSLGREQPQHF
NA,TRBJ1-1,TRBV18,NA,TGTGCCAGCTCACCACAGGACCGTGAAGCTTTCTTT,CASSPQDREAFF
NA,TRBJ1-5,TRBV30,NA,TGTGCCTGGAGTGTAGCATTCAGAGGGGATAGCAATCAGCCCCAGCATTTT,CAWSVAFRGDSNQPQHF
NA,TRBJ1-1,TRBV9,NA,TGTGCCAGCAGCGTAGGAGTCGTTGGGTACACTGAAGCTTTCTTT,CASSVGVVGYTEAFF
NA,TRBJ1-1,TRBV6-6,TRBD1,TGTGCCAGCAGGGACAGGGGGCGTAACACTGAAGCTTTCTTT,CASRDRGRNTEAFF
NA,TRBJ1-4,TRBV5-5,NA,TGTGCCAGCAGCTTGGTCGGGACGGCGCTTAATGAAAAACTGTTTTTT,CASSLVGTALNEKLFF
NA,TRBJ2-3,TRBV29-1,NA,TGCAGCGTTGAGGGCTCCCACGGGTGGGTAGATACGCAGTATTTT,CSVEGSHGWVDTQYF
NA,TRBJ1-1,TRBV6-5,NA,TGTGCCAGCAGGGACAGACGATTAAGGAACACTGAAGCTTTCTTT,CASRDRRLRNTEAFF
NA,TRBJ2-4,TRBV6-2/TRBV6-3,NA,TGTGCCAGCAGCTCCCCAGGAGGGCCCAAAAACATTCAGTACTTC,CASSSPGGPKNIQYF
NA,TRBJ2-5,TRBV24-1,TRBD2,TGTGCCACCAGTCGGGCTAGCGGGGGATTGGAGGAGACCCAGTACTTC,CATSRASGGLEETQYF
once,TRBJ1-1,TRBV5-4,NA,TGTGCCAGCTTGAGGAGAGGGGAAAACACTGAAGCTTTCTTT,CASLRRGENTEAFF
once,TRBJ1-1,TRBV11-1,TRBD1,TGTGCCAGCAGCTCGGACAGGTCGGACACTGAAGCTTTCTTT,CASSSDRSDTEAFF
NA,TRBJ1-2,TRBV5-6,TRBD1,TGTGCCAGCAGTGAAATGTCCGGACAGGGGCGCAACTATGGCTACACCTTC,CASSEMSGQGRNYGYTF
NA,TRBJ1-5,TRBV9,NA,TGTGCCAGCAGCGTAGGAGATAGCAATCAGCCCCAGCATTTT,CASSVGDSNQPQHF
NA,TRBJ2-5,TRBV11-2,NA,TGTGCCAGCAGCGCGGGACTCGAGGAGACCCAGTACTTC,CASSAGLEETQYF
NA,TRBJ1-3,TRBV4-1,NA,TGCGCCAGCAGCCAGACAGGCTCTGGAAACACCATATATTTT,CASSQTGSGNTIYF
NA,TRBJ1-6,TRBV14,TRBD1,TGTGCCAGCAGCCCGAACAGGGGGCTAGGATCACCCCTCCACTTT,CASSPNRGLGSPLHF
NA,TRBJ1-1,TRBV30,TRBD1,TGTGCCTGTCAGGGGGCTGGCACTGAAGCTTTCTTT,CACQGAGTEAFF
few,TRBJ1-2,TRBV2,NA,TGTGCCAGCAGGGGCAGTACCTCTAACTATGGCTACACCTTC,CASRGSTSNYGYTF
NA,TRBJ1-1,TRBV6-6,NA,TGTGCCGGAACTCGGGAGGGAAGGACTGAAGCTTTCTTT,CAGTREGRTEAFF
NA,TRBJ1-1,TRBV6-5,NA,TGTGCCAGCATCAAGGGGGGTTATACTGAAGCTTTCTTT,CASIKGGYTEAFF
NA,TRBJ2-7,TRBV18,TRBD1,TGTGCCAGCTCACAACAGGGGGCAGAGGGCGAGCAGTACTTC,CASSQQGAEGEQYF
NA,TRBJ1-2,TRBV20-1,NA,TGCAGTGCTAGTTTTCGGGGAAGTGGCTACACCTTC,CSASFRGSGYTF
NA,TRBJ1-4,TRBV11-3,NA,TGTGCCAGCAGCTCGGATGAAAAACTGTTTTTT,CASSSDEKLFF
NA,TRBJ1-1,TRBV6-5,NA,TGTGCCAGCAGTCCGACAGGTCATGAAGCTTTCTTT,CASSPTGHEAFF
NA,TRBJ2-6,TRBV19,NA,TGTGCTTCCGGCCCCAACAGGCGGGGAACCTCTGGGGCCAACGTCCTGACTTTC,CASGPNRRGTSGANVLTF
NA,TRBJ2-2,TRBV7-9,TRBD2,TGTGCCAGCAGCTTGACTAGCGGGGAGTACGGGGAGCTGTTTTTT,CASSLTSGEYGELFF
NA,TRBJ2-2,TRBV2,TRBD2,TGTGCCAGCAGTGGGGCGCGGGGGGGTAACGGGGAGCTGTTTTTT,CASSGARGGNGELFF
NA,TRBJ2-1,TRBV5-1,NA,TGCGCCAGCAGCGAGAACAATGAGCAGTTCTTC,CASSENNEQFF
NA,TRBJ1-1,TRBV30,NA,TGTGCCTGGAGTCCCTACAAGGTGAACACTGAAGCTTTCTTT,CAWSPYKVNTEAFF
once,TRBJ1-3,TRBV7-9,NA,TGTGCCAGCAGAGAGCAGGGCTCTGGAAACACCATATATTTT,CASREQGSGNTIYF
NA,TRBJ1-6,TRBV9,TRBD1,TGTGCCAGCAGCGTCCAGACAGGGTTGCATAATTCACCCCTCCACTTT,CASSVQTGLHNSPLHF
NA,TRBJ1-2,TRBV3-1/TRBV3-2,TRBD1,TGTGCCAGCAGCCGACAGGGGGCTCGGGGCTACACCTTC,CASSRQGARGYTF
NA,TRBJ2-3,TRBV6-1,TRBD2,TGTGCCAGCAGTGAAGCACGGGGGGGGCCAGTTACGCAGTATTTT,CASSEARGGPVTQYF
NA,TRBJ1-4,TRBV4-2,TRBD1,TGTGCCAGCAGCTACCGCCTGGGACAGGGCGAAGAAAAACTGTTTTTT,CASSYRLGQGEEKLFF